These 6 T cell receptor beta chains were sequenced from one sample in a study of blood T cells in healthy people across ages. For the second PCR, which ran for 7 to 11 cycles, a sample-barcoded 5' primer and a J-beta primer mix were used. TCRdb re-called the 5' RACE reads through MiXCR, storing one row per CDR3 protein. The sample shows approximately 800,000 distinct CDR3 sequences, about 53% of them seen only once. Sequencing used blood. These receptors all stem from a man aged 80 or over in good health.

V and J are TRBV9 and TRBJ2-4, with a tentative D call TRBD1 (5 bases). The assigned J gene may be wrong: the sequence end matches TRBJ2-7 better. Germline V gives CDR1 SGDLS, CDR2 YYNGEE. This CDR3 spans 14 amino acids. This CDR3 is CASSAQGSWSEQYF. The CDR3 nucleotides read TGTGCCAGCAGCGCTCAGGGATCATGGAGCGAGCAGTACTTC.

The rearrangement links TRBV6-1 to TRBJ2-7, with D maybe TRBD2 (6 bases). This CDR3 is 16 amino acids long. Trimming removed 4 bases at V and 4 bases at J, with 20 bases between. Germline CDR1 MNHNS, CDR2 SASEGT. CDR3 sequence reads: CASSVGGSARGYEQYF. In DNA form, the CDR3 reads TGTGCCAGCAGTGTTGGGGGGAGCGCCCGGGGATACGAGCAGTACTTC.

The chain carries TRBV12-3 or TRBV12-4 and TRBJ1-6; a possible D gene is TRBD1 (5 bases). The CDR3 consists of 21 residues. Trimming pared 4 bases from V and 5 bases from J, leaving 30 bases between. The CDR3 DNA follows: TGTGCCAGCAGTTGGTGGGTCGACAGCTATAAGGACGGGTCTAATAATTCACCCCTCCACTTT. Residues: CASSWWVDSYKDGSNNSPLHF.

This clonotype was recorded many times. The chain has TRBV27 and TRBJ1-1, with 9 bases matching TRBD1. Looked up from germline, CDR1 is MNHEY and CDR2 is SMNVEV (reference sequence). J lost 8 bases, V lost 7 bases, and 8 bases had no gene match. This CDR3 region has 13 residues. As DNA, the CDR3 is TGTGCCAGCACCGGACAGGGGCGGATGGAAGCTTTCTTT. Translating it yields CASTGQGRMEAFF.

The count of this clonotype is one. CDR3 sequence reads: CASSLWASGVISEQYF. In nucleotides, the CDR3 is TGTGCCAGCAGCCTCTGGGCTAGCGGGGTAATAAGCGAGCAGTACTTC. This rearrangement joins TRBV5-5 to TRBJ2-7, with 9 bases identical to TRBD2. The germline gives CDR1 SGHKS, CDR2 YYEKEE (reference sequence). CDR3 length: 16 residues. V lost 4 bases, J lost 6 bases, and 14 bases stayed unmatched.

The chain carries TRBV5-5 and TRBJ2-1; D may be TRBD2 (5 bases). The length of the CDR3 is 17 residues. Germline assignment: CDR1 SGHKS and CDR2 YYEKEE (reference sequence). V was trimmed by 1 base and J by 0 bases, leaving 14 bases between them. The CDR3 sequence: CASSLYSGKSSYNEQFF. The CDR3 coding sequence is TGTGCCAGCAGCTTGTATTCGGGGAAAAGCTCCTACAATGAGCAGTTCTTC.